This TCR beta chain emerged from a study of blood T cell repertoires in COVID-19. For the study at large: Samples taken during acute and convalescent COVID-19 were collected in the United States, Italy and Spain.

This CDR3 is 14 amino acids long. V was cut by 10 bases and J by 1 base, with 11 bases left in between. Germline CDR1 LNHDA, CDR2 SQIVND (reference sequence). Profiling relied on immunoSEQ multiplex PCR, and the TCRdb table lists in-frame clones only, not all of them. Of roughly 100,000 clones in the sample, more than 90% were seen once. This clone was seen just once. The chain links TRBV19 to TRBJ1-6, with a tentative D call TRBD1 (6 bases). The sample comprised peripheral blood. The source of this sequence is a woman in her forties or fifties with COVID-19, enrolled during active disease. CDR3 sequence reads: CATTRGSYNSPLHF. For the CDR3, the DNA is TGTGCCACCACCAGGGGTTCCTATAATTCACCCCTCCACTTT.